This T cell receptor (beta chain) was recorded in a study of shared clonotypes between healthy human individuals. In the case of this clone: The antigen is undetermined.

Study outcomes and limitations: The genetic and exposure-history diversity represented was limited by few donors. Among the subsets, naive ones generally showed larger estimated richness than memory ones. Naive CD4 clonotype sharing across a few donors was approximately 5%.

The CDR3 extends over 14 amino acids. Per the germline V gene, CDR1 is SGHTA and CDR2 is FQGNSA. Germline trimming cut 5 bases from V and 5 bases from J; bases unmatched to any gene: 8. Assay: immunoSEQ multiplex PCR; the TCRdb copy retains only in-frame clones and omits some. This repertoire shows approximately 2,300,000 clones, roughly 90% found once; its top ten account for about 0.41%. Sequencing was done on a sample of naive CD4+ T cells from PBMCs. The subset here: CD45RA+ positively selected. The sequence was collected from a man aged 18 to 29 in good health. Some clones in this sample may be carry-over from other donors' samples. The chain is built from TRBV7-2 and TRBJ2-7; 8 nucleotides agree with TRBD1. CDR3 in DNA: TGTGCCAGCAGCCCTCGGACAGGGCTCAACGAGCAGTACTTC. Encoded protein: CASSPRTGLNEQYF. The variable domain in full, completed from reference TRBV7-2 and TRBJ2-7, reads GAGVSQSPSNKVTEKGKDVELRCDPISGHTALYWYRQSLGQGLEFLIYFQGNSAPDKSGLPSDRFSAERTGGSVSTLTIQRTQQEDSAVYLCASSPRTGLNEQYFGPGTRLTVT.